This T cell receptor beta chain was observed in a study of graft-versus-host responses after intestinal transplantation. Study-level results: An association linked early post-transplant HvG declines with peak circulating GvH clone levels. Graft-donor T cell macrochimerism in patients accompanied high graft-versus-host to host-versus-graft clonal ratios in allografts.

Notes on this clone: Antigen unknown.

Clones were sequenced by immunoSEQ multiplex PCR, and TCRdb holds only the in-frame ones, with some missing. The sample records about 130,000 clones, approximately 90% being singletons. The germline CDR1 and CDR2 sequences are ENHRY and SYGVKD. V gave up 0 bases and J gave up 0 bases; unmatched junction bases: 3. This CDR3 spans 16 amino acids. The sample here was unstimulated CD4+ T cells sorted from spleen or lymph node cells, taken before intestinal transplant. V gene TRBV10-3 combines with J gene TRBJ2-7; 9 bases align to TRBD1. The receptor was derived from a human donor who received an intestinal transplant. The chain's CDR3 is CAISESRTGASYEQYF. The CDR3 DNA sequence: TGTGCCATCAGTGAGTCTCGGACAGGGGCCTCCTACGAGCAGTACTTC.